These 26 T cell receptor beta chains originate from one sample sequenced in a study of tumor and adjacent non-tumor tissue in lung cancer (dated by TCRdb to 2016 to 2018). To prepare the library, multiplex PCR was applied. The sample was run on an Illumina HiSeq 2500. TCRbeta libraries were built by three rounds of nested PCR using primers (Table S4), following protocols modified from ARM-PCR. Through fastp at Q25 and MiXCR, TCRdb rebuilt clones from the public reads, retaining in-frame beta chains. Rows are unified per CDR3 protein, each entry keeping the most common DNA and genes. The sample has some 100,000 distinct CDR3 sequences on record, approximately 71% of them singletons. 37% of the sample comes from the top ten. RNA was extracted from bulk unsorted tissue and checked for quality with a NanoDrop ND-1000 and an Agilent 2100. Sample: lung tumor tissue. The source of these receptors is a woman aged 55-69 years with non-small cell lung cancer.

The chain's CDR3 is CNSSLSSGEQYF. CDR3 nucleotide sequence: TGTAACAGCAGCTTATCGTCCGGGGAGCAGTACTTC. The chain is built from TRBV11-2 and TRBJ2-7; D gene ambiguous. The germline V gene has CDR1 SGHAT and CDR2 FQNNGV. This CDR3 is built from 12 residues.

In regard to this clonotype: At one boundary the junction diverges from the germline segment, which might be a read error. This chain links TRBV11-2 with TRBJ2-2; D could derive from TRBD1 or TRBD2 (6 bases each). This CDR3 comprises 14 residues. Germline CDR1 is SGHAT and CDR2 is FQNNGV. The CDR3, as DNA: TGTGCCAGCACCCTCCGACTAGTTTCAGGGGAGCTGTCTTTT. As protein: CASTLRLVSGELSF.

This clonotype was recorded once. Being one base from a much bigger clone, this may be a read error. The rearrangement uses TRBV29-1 and TRBJ2-2, with D maybe TRBD2 (6 bases). This CDR3 spans 14 amino acids. The germline V gene encodes CDR1 SQVTM and CDR2 ANQGSEA. The CDR3 sequence is CSVGGLTKTGELFF. Here the CDR3 DNA reads TGCAGCGTTGGGGGACTTACGAAGACCGGGGAGCTGTTTTTT.

The V and J genes are TRBV28 and TRBJ2-3, with 11 bases that match TRBD2. There are 17 residues in the CDR3. In germline, CDR1 is MDHEN, CDR2 SYDVKM. J was trimmed by 4 bases and V by 5 bases; bases with no gene match: 11. This chain's CDR3 is CASSPVLAGGRPDTQYF. DNA for the CDR3: TGTGCCAGCAGTCCCGTCCTAGCGGGGGGACGGCCAGATACGCAGTATTTT.

Points on this clonotype: A much bigger clone sits one base away, suggesting this may be a read error. This rearrangement joins TRBV5-4 to TRBJ2-3, with D uncertain. Germline loops: CDR1 SGHNT, CDR2 YYREEE (reference sequence). The CDR3 has 11 residues. The CDR3 protein is CASSLGDTLYF. Here the CDR3 DNA reads TGTGCCAGCAGCTTGGGTGATACGCTGTATTTT.

A word on this clonotype: One base away lies a much larger clone, so this may be a sequencing read error. The rearrangement joins TRBV5-4 to TRBJ2-3; D is unresolved. Per the germline V gene, CDR1 is SGHNT and CDR2 is YYREEE (reference sequence). The CDR3 consists of 14 residues. The ends were cut back, 0 bases at V and 2 bases at J, with 7 bases in the middle. This CDR3 is CASSLEALTDTQYF. The CDR3 DNA reads as TGTGCCAGCAGCTTGGAGGCCCTCACAGATACGCAGTATTTT. Supplemented by reference TRBV5-4 and TRBJ2-3, the full variable domain reads ETGVTQSPTHLIKTRGQQVTLRCSSQSGHNTVSWYQQALGQGPQFIFQYYREEENGRGNFPPRFSGLQFPNYSSELNVNALELDDSALYLCASSLEALTDTQYFGPGTRLTVL.

A word on this clonotype: A read error may produce the germline difference seen at one junction end. CDR3 amino acids: CASIPRLAGESTGEVLF. CDR3 nucleotide sequence: TGTGCCAGTATCCCGCGACTAGCTGGAGAATCCACCGGGGAGGTGCTTTTT. The chain has TRBV11-1 and TRBJ2-2; 7 nucleotides match TRBD2. CDR1 SGHAT and CDR2 FQDESV come from the germline V gene (reference sequence). This CDR3 is built from 17 residues.

As to this clonotype: The junction departs from germline at one end; a sequencing error may be responsible. CDR3 sequence: CASRSTGISGETQYF. CDR3 nucleotides: TGTGCCAGCAGGTCCACAGGGATCAGTGGAGAGACACAGTACTTC. The gene calls are TRBV5-6 and TRBJ2-5; weak D call: TRBD1 (6 bases). Germline-derived CDR1 and CDR2 are SGHDT and YYEEEE. CDR3 length: 15 residues.

In its sample, this clonotype was seen once. V and J are TRBV6-2 or TRBV6-3 and TRBJ1-2; maybe TRBD1 (6 bases). The germline V gene encodes CDR1 MNHEY and CDR2 SVGEGT. V dropped 6 bases and J dropped 9 bases, with 29 bases sitting between them. CDR3 length: 17 amino acids. The CDR3 loop reads CASSSLILQQGLYSYTF. CDR3 DNA sequence: TGTGCCAGCAGCTCCCTAATATTGCAACAGGGATTGTACAGCTACACCTTC.

At least ten counts were recorded for this clonotype. The gene calls are TRBV29-1 and TRBJ1-1; 9 bases are a match to TRBD1. CDR3 length equals 13 residues. Germline lookup yields CDR1 SQVTM and CDR2 ANQGSEA. V lost 7 bases and J lost 1; bases outside the gene matches: 4. CDR3 in DNA: TGCAGCGCTGCGACAGGGGGGAACACTGAAGCTTTCTTT. It codes for CSAATGGNTEAFF.

About this clonotype: A much larger clone is a single base away; this may be a read error. The rearrangement joins TRBV10-3 to TRBJ2-2; D is ambiguous. The CDR3 contains 14 residues. Germline V lookup: CDR1 ENHRY, CDR2 SYGVKD. CDR3 DNA: TGTTCCATCAGTGGGGTTGCGAACACCGGGGAGCTGTTTTTT. Encoded protein: CSISGVANTGELFF.

Concerning this clonotype: In this CDR3 the conserved last residue, phenylalanine or tryptophan, is missing, so a read error is likely. The V call is TRBV12-3 or TRBV12-4, the J call TRBJ2-7; D remains ambiguous. This CDR3 spans 18 amino acids. Here the CDR3 reads CASSILGLYGRDFYEQYI. CDR3 DNA: TGTGCCAGCAGCATACTCGGTTTATACGGGCGCGACTTCTACGAACAGTACATC.

V gene TRBV11-2 combines with J gene TRBJ1-2; 7 bases match TRBD1. There are 14 residues in the CDR3. The germline V gene has CDR1 SGHAT and CDR2 FQNNGV. V shed 7 bases and J 3 bases; nucleotides not matched to a gene: 8. The CDR3 nucleotides read TGTGCCAGCACTCCAGGGGGGGCTGACTATGGCTACACCTTC. This sequence encodes CASTPGGADYGYTF.

In the case of this clonotype: A clone one base away is much larger, so this may be a read error. The CDR3 DNA is TGTGCCAGCATCTCTGGGGTCAGATACGAGCAGTACTTC. Translation: CASISGVRYEQYF. The chain is built from TRBV6-5 and TRBJ2-7; no clear D. This CDR3 is 13 amino acids long. V lost 7 bases to trimming and J lost 4 bases, with 14 bases between them. In germline, CDR1 is MNHEY, CDR2 SVGAGI.

In regard to this clonotype: A read error may explain this, as a much larger clone is one base away. The chain links TRBV6-2 or TRBV6-3 to TRBJ2-1, with TRBD1 matching over 8 bases. The CDR3 length is 16 residues. With 7 bases clipped from V and 3 bases from J, the junction kept 11 bases outside the gene matches. Per germline, CDR1 MNHEY and CDR2 SVGEGT. CDR3 sequence (DNA): TGTGCCAGCAATGGTCGGACAGGGCCTTACTACAATGAGCAGTTCTTC. Its translation: CASNGRTGPYYNEQFF.

The rearrangement joins TRBV20-1 to TRBJ2-5, with D unclear. The CDR3 extends over 11 amino acids. V gave up 7 bases and J gave up 4 bases, with 10 bases separating them. Germline CDR1 is DFQATT and CDR2 is SNEGSKA (reference sequence). In DNA form, the CDR3 reads TGCAGTGTTATAGTAACAGAGACCCAGTACTTC. Amino acid sequence: CSVIVTETQYF.

With regard to this clonotype: A single base separates this from a much larger clone, so it may be a read error. This chain links TRBV6-2 or TRBV6-3 with TRBJ1-2; D gene uncertain. Per germline, CDR1 MNHEY and CDR2 SVGEGT. This CDR3 region has 14 residues. This chain's CDR3 is CASSYLGLHYSYTF. The CDR3 DNA sequence: TGTGCCAGCAGTTACCTCGGTCTCCACTATAGCTACACCTTC.

Of note for this clonotype: The junction differs from germline at one of its ends, possibly a read error. The rearrangement uses TRBV5-5 and TRBJ2-3; D might be TRBD1 or TRBD2, each matching 5 bases. CDR1 and CDR2 (germline): SGHKS, YYEKEE (reference sequence). The CDR3 loop spans 14 amino acids. The CDR3 here is CACSLGPLWDTQYF. CDR3 sequence (DNA): TGTGCCTGCAGCTTGGGACCACTGTGGGATACGCAATATTTT.

About this clonotype itself: Germline is not matched at one junction end, which may reflect a read error. This sequence joins TRBV11-3 and TRBJ2-5; D gene unclear. Germline V gives CDR1 SGHNT, CDR2 YENEEA. The CDR3 consists of 11 residues. CDR3 sequence reads: CASSHGEIQYF. CDR3 in DNA: TGTGCCAGCAGCCATGGAGAGATCCAGTACTTC.

Points on this clonotype: One end of the junction varies from germline; a read error may be responsible. The chain recombines TRBV11-1 with TRBJ2-6, with 12 bases matching TRBD2. In germline, CDR1 is SGHAT, CDR2 FQDESV (reference sequence). This CDR3 comprises 17 residues. Here the CDR3 reads CARSLGTSGSGANVLSF. The CDR3 bases are TGTGCCAGGAGCTTAGGGACTAGCGGGTCTGGGGCCAACGTCCTGTCTTTC. The full variable domain, with the rest looked up from reference TRBV11-1 and TRBJ2-6, is EAEVAQSPRYKITEKSQAVAFWCDPISGHATLYWYRQILGQGPELLVQFQDESVVDDSQLPKDRFSAERLKGVDSTLKIQPAELGDSAMYLCARSLGTSGSGANVLSFGAGSRLTVL.

Comment on this clonotype: The conserved phenylalanine or tryptophan normally closing the CDR3 is absent here, so this likely arose from a read error. This chain links TRBV29-1 with TRBJ2-7, with 12 nucleotides matching TRBD2. CDR3 length: 15 residues. From germline, CDR1 is SQVTM and CDR2 ANQGSEA. After removal of 7 bases from V and 4 bases from J, the junction contained 11 bases not matched to a gene. In DNA, the CDR3 is TGCAGCGCCGCAGGGGGACTAGCGGGCGATTACGAGCAGTACTTA. Encoded protein: CSAAGGLAGDYEQYL.

Details on this clonotype: It may be a read error: a sequence one base away is much more abundant. The chain employs TRBV4-3 and TRBJ1-1, with 8 positions matching TRBD1. Germline loops: CDR1 LGHNA, CDR2 YSLEER. The CDR3 is made up of 15 amino acids. CDR3 protein: CANSETGGRGTEAFF. The CDR3 DNA reads as TGCGCCAACAGCGAAACAGGGGGGCGTGGGACTGAAGCTTTCTTT.

In regard to this clonotype: The junction differs from germline at one of its ends, possibly a read error. The chain combines TRBV10-2 with TRBJ1-5; 8 bases agree with TRBD1. This CDR3 spans 16 amino acids. Germline V gene sequence: CDR1 WSHSY, CDR2 SAAADI. CDR3 DNA sequence: TGCGCCAGCAGTGGGCAGGGGGCCGCAACTAATCAGCCCGAGCATTTT. It codes for CASSGQGAATNQPEHF.

About this clonotype itself: A much larger clone sits a single nucleotide away, making a read error possible. The CDR3, as DNA: TGTGTCTGCCGCCAGACAGACACCGGGGAGCTGTTTTTT. It is translated as CVCRQTDTGELFF. The chain recombines TRBV28 with TRBJ2-2; weak D call: TRBD1 (5 bases). The CDR3 consists of 13 residues. The germline V gene has CDR1 MDHEN and CDR2 SYDVKM.

Comment on this clonotype: Relative to the germline gene, one junction end is altered; a read error may explain this. This chain connects TRBV20-1 to TRBJ2-7, with D perhaps being TRBD1 or TRBD2 (5 bases each). The CDR3 sequence is 16 residues long. In germline, CDR1 is DFQATT, CDR2 SNEGSKA (reference sequence). The CDR3 loop is CRARDRAGTRVLKHYF. CDR3 DNA: TGCAGAGCTAGAGATCGGGCAGGGACGAGAGTCCTCAAGCACTACTTC.

Concerning this clonotype itself: A read error is likely, as this CDR3 ends without the conserved phenylalanine or tryptophan. The chain recombines TRBV11-2 with TRBJ2-1; D uncertain. Germline CDR1 is SGHAT and CDR2 is FQNNGV. The CDR3 loop spans 13 amino acids. CDR3 sequence reads: CASSLELGNEQFL. The CDR3 DNA is TGTGCCAGCAGCCTAGAGTTGGGAAATGAGCAGTTCCTC.